These 27 T cell receptor beta chains originate from one sample sequenced in a study of cytomegalovirus exposure and HLA in healthy donors. Use of 60 Vbeta and 13 Jbeta primers characterized the PCR. The method was immunoSEQ multiplex PCR; TCRdb's version includes in-frame clones alone and lacks a portion of them. The sample contains some 140,000 clones, around three quarters of which appear only once. The specimen sequenced was PBMCs. The receptors come from a man between 18 and 35 years old in good health and CMV-seronegative.

The rearrangement links TRBV4-2 to TRBJ2-5; 8 nucleotides line up with TRBD2. The J call is doubtful: the DNA matches TRBJ2-7 better. The CDR3 covers 16 residues. The germline gives CDR1 LGHNA, CDR2 YNFKEQ. The CDR3 here is CASSQESRGGFYEQYF. The CDR3 DNA reads as TGTGCCAGCAGCCAAGAGTCCCGGGGGGGCTTCTACGAGCAGTACTTC.

This chain connects TRBV9 to TRBJ2-7; the match to TRBD1 covers 12 bases. This CDR3 spans 17 amino acids. CDR1 and CDR2 (germline): SGDLS, YYNGEE. Losses at the gene ends were 4 bases for V and 5 bases for J; bases not matched to a gene: 13. CDR3 protein: CASSLHSSGQGAHEQYF. The DNA for the CDR3 is TGTGCCAGCAGCCTACATTCCTCGGGACAGGGGGCCCACGAGCAGTACTTC.

The chain couples TRBV2 to TRBJ1-1, with 8 bases fitting TRBD1. The CDR3 is made up of 13 amino acids. Per germline, CDR1 SNHLY and CDR2 FYNNEI. After removal of 7 bases from V and 5 bases from J, the junction contained 6 bases not matched to a gene. The CDR3 nucleotides are TGTGCCAGCACCCTACAGGGGGGGACTGAAGCTTTCTTT. It yields the protein CASTLQGGTEAFF.

This clone has more than one count but fewer than ten. V usage is TRBV6-1 and J usage is TRBJ1-5, with D possibly being TRBD1 (6 bases). CDR3 size: 13 residues. V was cut by 6 bases and J by 6 bases, with 12 bases left in between. Germline V gene data show CDR1 as MNHNS and CDR2 as SASEGT. The CDR3 DNA is TGTGCCAGCAGCGGACAGCGCGGTCAGCCCCAGCATTTT. As protein: CASSGQRGQPQHF.

J is TRBJ1-6 and V is TRBV7-2; 8 nucleotides align to TRBD1. Germline loops: CDR1 SGHTA, CDR2 FQGNSA. J was trimmed by 7 bases and V by 6 bases; bases with no gene match: 8. This CDR3 has 15 amino acids. The CDR3 spells CASSSGQGLNSPLHF. The CDR3 region has the DNA TGTGCCAGCAGTTCCGGACAGGGACTGAATTCACCCCTCCACTTT.

This chain's CDR3 is CASSYGPVNNYGYTF. CDR3 DNA sequence: TGTGCCAGCAGTTACGGTCCGGTGAATAACTATGGCTACACCTTC. The J gene is TRBJ1-2, the V gene TRBV6-5; D unresolved. The germline CDR1 and CDR2 sequences are MNHEY and SVGAGI. The CDR3 has 15 amino acids. The V end was cut by 2 bases, the J end by 1 base, with 11 bases between.

The chain carries TRBV5-4 and TRBJ2-3, with no clear D. The germline V gene has CDR1 SGHNT and CDR2 YYREEE (reference sequence). V was clipped by 1 base and J by 7 bases, with 13 bases between them. The CDR3 runs 14 residues. CDR3 protein: CASSLQIADHTQYF. The CDR3 DNA reads as TGTGCCAGCAGCTTGCAAATAGCCGATCATACGCAGTATTTT.

The rearrangement links TRBV19 to TRBJ1-4, with 9 bases identical to TRBD1. This CDR3 comprises 14 residues. V dropped 6 bases and J dropped 7; count of bases not matched to a gene: 6. The germline V gene encodes CDR1 LNHDA and CDR2 SQIVND (reference sequence). In nucleotides, the CDR3 is TGTGCCAGTAGCGCGGGACAGGGAGCTGAAAAACTGTTTTTT. The encoded protein is CASSAGQGAEKLFF.

The V gene is TRBV27, the J gene TRBJ1-1; D remains unclear. The germline gives CDR1 MNHEY, CDR2 SMNVEV (reference sequence). The CDR3 is made up of 13 amino acids. V was cut by 3 bases and J by 4 bases, with 9 bases left in between. The CDR3 region has the DNA TGTGCCAGCAGTTTTAAGGAGAGCACTGAAGCTTTCTTT. Amino acids: CASSFKESTEAFF.

This chain links TRBV5-6 with TRBJ1-1; TRBD1 is a possible D gene (5 bases). This CDR3 is built from 13 residues. Trimming removed 4 bases from V and 3 bases from J, with 10 bases in between. Germline CDR1 reads SGHDT; CDR2 reads YYEEEE. The CDR3 sequence is CASSLRQYTEAFF. The CDR3 nucleotides read TGTGCCAGCAGCCTCCGACAGTACACTGAAGCTTTCTTT.

The chain recombines TRBV14 with TRBJ2-7; D unresolved. The CDR3 loop spans 13 amino acids. The V end lost 0 bases, the J end lost 2 bases, and 5 bases lay between the germline ends. Germline CDR1 reads SGHDN; CDR2 reads FVKESK. The CDR3 DNA reads as TGTGCCAGCAGCCAAGATCTCCCCTACGAGCAGTACTTC. Protein sequence: CASSQDLPYEQYF. The whole variable domain, filled in from reference TRBV14 and TRBJ2-7, reads EAGVTQFPSHSVIEKGQTVTLRCDPISGHDNLYWYRRVMGKEIKFLLHFVKESKQDESGMPNNRFLAERTGGTYSTLKVQPAELEDSGVYFCASSQDLPYEQYFGPGTRLTVT.

The chain couples TRBV30 to TRBJ1-3, with D perhaps matching TRBD1 (5 bases). V gave up 8 bases and J gave up 1 base, with 15 bases separating them. Germline CDR1 is GTSNPN and CDR2 is SVGIG (reference sequence). The CDR3 spans 14 residues. The chain's CDR3 is CAHKTARSGNTIYF. CDR3 DNA: TGTGCCCACAAGACAGCCCGTTCTGGAAACACCATATATTTT.

The chain uses TRBV4-2 and TRBJ2-3, with D perhaps TRBD2 (6 bases). The CDR3 consists of 15 residues. Trimming removed 5 bases at V and 1 base at J, with 13 bases between. Germline values: CDR1 LGHNA, CDR2 YNFKEQ. Written as DNA, the CDR3 is TGTGCCAGCAGCTCCCCGGAGGGTGGCACAGATACGCAGTATTTT. Residues: CASSSPEGGTDTQYF.

This clone has a handful of counts. V usage is TRBV6-6 and J usage is TRBJ1-3; D perhaps matches TRBD1 (5 bases). CDR1 is MNHNY and CDR2 is SVGAGI in the germline V gene (reference sequence). The CDR3 extends over 16 amino acids. V lost 1 base and J lost 2, with 12 bases in between. The CDR3 bases are TGTGCCAGCAGTTACTATGGGGCGATTACTGGAAACACCATATATTTT. Its translation: CASSYYGAITGNTIYF.

The chain is built from TRBV9 and TRBJ1-2; the D gene is possibly TRBD1 (5 bases). V lost 3 bases and J 4 bases, leaving 22 bases between the germline ends. Germline assignment: CDR1 SGDLS and CDR2 YYNGEE. The CDR3 extends over 17 amino acids. CDR3 coding DNA: TGTGCCAGCAGCGGACCCCCCGGGGGGGGTAATTTCTATGGCTACACCTTC. It codes for CASSGPPGGGNFYGYTF. The whole variable domain, filled in from reference TRBV9 and TRBJ1-2, reads DSGVTQTPKHLITATGQRVTLRCSPRSGDLSVYWYQQSLDQGLQFLIQYYNGEERAKGNILERFSAQQFPDLHSELNLSSLELGDSALYFCASSGPPGGGNFYGYTFGSGTRLTVV.

This clone appeared a few times. V usage is TRBV7-9 and J usage is TRBJ2-3; weak D call: TRBD2 (6 bases). Germline loops: CDR1 SEHNR, CDR2 FQNEAQ (reference sequence). Trimming stripped 1 base from V and 5 bases from J, with 10 bases between. The CDR3 is 14 amino acids. For the CDR3, the DNA is TGTGCCAGCAGCTTAGAATTGGGAGGAGATACGCAGTATTTT. Translation gives CASSLELGGDTQYF.

The chain recombines TRBV5-4 with TRBJ2-7, with 10 bases identical to TRBD1. This CDR3 contains 15 residues. The germline CDR1 and CDR2 sequences are SGHNT and YYREEE (reference sequence). The ends lost 3 bases at V and 7 bases at J; junction bases unmatched: 10. CDR3 protein: CASSSGTDRGREQYF. CDR3 sequence (DNA): TGTGCCAGCAGCTCGGGGACCGACAGGGGGCGAGAGCAGTACTTC. Full variable domain (remainder filled in from reference TRBV5-4 and TRBJ2-7): ETGVTQSPTHLIKTRGQQVTLRCSSQSGHNTVSWYQQALGQGPQFIFQYYREEENGRGNFPPRFSGLQFPNYSSELNVNALELDDSALYLCASSSGTDRGREQYFGPGTRLTVT.

The chain is built from TRBV13 and TRBJ1-2, with D perhaps TRBD1 (5 bases). Trimming shortened V by 3 bases and J by 5 bases, and 7 bases separated the two germline ends. The CDR3 has 12 residues. Germline V gene sequence: CDR1 PRHDT, CDR2 FYEKMQ (reference sequence). As DNA, the CDR3 is TGTGCCAGCAGCTTGAGACAGTATGGCTACACCTTC. This codes for CASSLRQYGYTF.

V usage is TRBV7-9 and J usage is TRBJ2-7, with D tentatively TRBD1 (5 bases). The germline V and J ends were trimmed by 1 base and 6 bases, with 10 bases remaining between them. Germline assignment: CDR1 SEHNR and CDR2 FQNEAQ (reference sequence). The length of the CDR3 is 13 residues. CDR3 residues: CASSLEVQGEQYF. In nucleotides, the CDR3 is TGTGCCAGCAGCTTAGAGGTCCAGGGCGAGCAGTACTTC.

The chain couples TRBV27 to TRBJ1-4; a weak D match, TRBD1 (5 bases). Trimming took off 0 bases at V and 6 bases at J, with 17 bases between the two ends. The germline V gene encodes CDR1 MNHEY and CDR2 SMNVEV (reference sequence). The length of the CDR3 is 17 residues. CDR3 in amino acids: CASSLSLVGRGDEKLFF. Here the CDR3 DNA reads TGTGCCAGCAGTTTATCCCTTGTGGGGAGGGGAGATGAAAAACTGTTTTTT.

This chain links TRBV29-1 with TRBJ1-4; TRBD1 is a possible D gene (6 bases). Germline CDR1 is SQVTM and CDR2 is ANQGSEA. The CDR3 length is 13 residues. V was pared by 6 bases and J by 4 bases, with 12 bases between. CDR3 DNA sequence: TGCAGCGTCCCCGGGACAAGTAATGAAAAACTGTTTTTT. Translation: CSVPGTSNEKLFF.

This chain connects TRBV12-2 to TRBJ2-2; the DNA was not used to check the table's D call, TRBD1. TRBV12-2 is a recognized pseudogene. The CDR3 spans 15 residues. The CDR3 protein is CASRLAGQNTGELFF. The DNA of the CDR3 is TGTGCAAGTCGCTTAGCGGGACAGAACACCGGGGAGCTGTTTTTT.

The chain has TRBV6-1 and TRBJ1-4; 10 bases fit TRBD1. Germline V lookup: CDR1 MNHNS, CDR2 SASEGT. Trimming removed 3 bases from V and 7 bases from J; junction bases left unmatched: 5. The CDR3 is 15 residues long. CDR3 region: CASSERQGAFEKLFF. CDR3 nucleotide sequence: TGTGCCAGCAGTGAGAGACAGGGGGCTTTTGAAAAACTGTTTTTT.

The chain links TRBV19 to TRBJ1-2, with TRBD1 matching over 8 bases. The CDR3 length is 14 residues. Trimming took 4 bases from V and 8 from J; bases not matched to a gene: 9. CDR1 is LNHDA and CDR2 is SQIVND in the germline V gene (reference sequence). As DNA, the CDR3 is TGTGCCAGTAGTACCCTGACAGGGGTGGGAGGCTACACCTTC. This encodes CASSTLTGVGGYTF.

This chain uses TRBV4-2 with TRBJ1-2; 9 bases align to TRBD1. Germline V gives CDR1 LGHNA, CDR2 YNFKEQ. The CDR3 totals 14 residues. V lost 1 base and J lost 6; bases outside the gene matches: 3. Written as DNA, the CDR3 is TGTGCCAGCAGCCAAGGGGACAGGGTTAATGGCTACACCTTC. This sequence encodes CASSQGDRVNGYTF.

V is TRBV18 and J is TRBJ1-1, with D possibly TRBD1 on 5 matching bases. V lost 1 base and J lost 1, with 7 bases in between. This CDR3 contains 14 residues. The germline gives CDR1 KGHSH, CDR2 LQKENI. In DNA form, the CDR3 reads TGTGCCAGCTCACCACTCAGGGAGAACACTGAAGCTTTCTTT. Its translation: CASSPLRENTEAFF.

The rearrangement uses TRBV29-1 and TRBJ2-5; D unclear. The J call may be incorrect, as the DNA end agrees better with TRBJ2-7. CDR1 and CDR2 from the germline V gene are SQVTM and ANQGSEA. The CDR3 sequence is 13 residues long. The CDR3 DNA sequence: TGCAGCGTTGTAAGGTCGGACTCCTACGAGCAGTACTTC. This encodes CSVVRSDSYEQYF.